The present T cell receptor beta chain was sequenced within a study of persistence of HIV-infected CD4 T cells. Study results and limitations: CMV- and Gag-responding cells had lower TCRbeta richness than CD3/CD28-responding cells. Degenerate expanded CDR3beta sequences were enriched among CMV- and Gag-responding cells.

In its sample, this clone ranks as large. Its antigen remains unidentified. The germline V and J ends were trimmed by 7 bases and 5 bases, with 9 bases remaining between them. Germline V gene data show CDR1 as LNHDA and CDR2 as SQIVND (reference sequence). The CDR3 has 12 residues. This was the immunoSEQ version 4 assay in survey mode. Libraries were prepared by immunoSEQ multiplex PCR; TCRdb keeps only in-frame clonotypes and omits some of them. Of more than 10,000 clones listed, over 60% are singletons. The stimulus was lysate of CMV-infected fibroblasts, roughly 10 ug/mL. Responding CD4+ T cells were sorted by upregulation of both CD40 ligand and CD69. These HIV-1-infected adults initiated suppressive ART in chronic infection.

The clonotype originates from an adult man with HIV who was CMV-seropositive. This specimen was CD4+ T cells sorted from PBMCs after roughly 17-hour stimulation, taken from a patient who received antiretroviral therapy. The genes are TRBV19 and TRBJ1-5; D uncertain. The DNA for the CDR3 is TGTGCCAGTACCCAGGCTGATCAGCCCCAGCATTTT. This encodes CASTQADQPQHF.